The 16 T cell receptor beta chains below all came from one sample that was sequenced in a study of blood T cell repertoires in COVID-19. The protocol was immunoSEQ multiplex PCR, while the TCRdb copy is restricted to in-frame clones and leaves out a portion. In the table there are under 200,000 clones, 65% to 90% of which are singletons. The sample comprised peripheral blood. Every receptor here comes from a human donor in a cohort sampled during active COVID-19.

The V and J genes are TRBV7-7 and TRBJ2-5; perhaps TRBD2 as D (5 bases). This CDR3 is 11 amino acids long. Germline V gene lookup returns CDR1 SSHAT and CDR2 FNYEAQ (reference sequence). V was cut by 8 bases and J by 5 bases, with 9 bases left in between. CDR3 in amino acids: CASGSFETQYF. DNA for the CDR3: TGTGCCAGCGGGAGTTTCGAGACCCAGTACTTC.

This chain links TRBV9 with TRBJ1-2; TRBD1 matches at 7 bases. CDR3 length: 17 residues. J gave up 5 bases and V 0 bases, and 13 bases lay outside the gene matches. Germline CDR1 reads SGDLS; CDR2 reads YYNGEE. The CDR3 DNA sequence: TGTGCCAGCAGCGTAGAAGGACAGGTTAAGGGTTGGTATGGCTACACCTTC. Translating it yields CASSVEGQVKGWYGYTF.

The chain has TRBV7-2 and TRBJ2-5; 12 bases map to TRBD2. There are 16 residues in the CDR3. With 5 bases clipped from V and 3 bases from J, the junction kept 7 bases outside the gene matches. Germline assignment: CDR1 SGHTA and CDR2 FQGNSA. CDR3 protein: CASSMQLAGGEETQYF. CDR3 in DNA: TGTGCCAGCAGCATGCAGCTAGCGGGAGGGGAAGAGACCCAGTACTTC.

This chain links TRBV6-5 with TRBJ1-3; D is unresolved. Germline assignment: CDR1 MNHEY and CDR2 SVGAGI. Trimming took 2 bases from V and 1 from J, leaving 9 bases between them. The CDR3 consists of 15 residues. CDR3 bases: TGTGCCAGCAGTTACGCGACGGGTTCTGGAAACACCATATATTTT. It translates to CASSYATGSGNTIYF.

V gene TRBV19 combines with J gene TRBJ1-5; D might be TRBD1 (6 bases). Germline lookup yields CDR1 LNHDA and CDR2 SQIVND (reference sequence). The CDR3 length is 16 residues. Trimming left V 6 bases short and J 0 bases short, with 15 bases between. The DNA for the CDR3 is TGTGCCAGTAGAAAAGACAGGTCTTATAGCAATCAGCCCCAGCATTTT. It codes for CASRKDRSYSNQPQHF.

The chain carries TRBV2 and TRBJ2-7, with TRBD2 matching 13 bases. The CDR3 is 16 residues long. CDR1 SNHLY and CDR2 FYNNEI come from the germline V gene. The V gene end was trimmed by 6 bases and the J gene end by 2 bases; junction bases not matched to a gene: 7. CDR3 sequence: CASREGLAGKAYEQYF. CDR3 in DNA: TGTGCCAGCAGAGAGGGACTAGCGGGAAAGGCCTACGAGCAGTACTTC.

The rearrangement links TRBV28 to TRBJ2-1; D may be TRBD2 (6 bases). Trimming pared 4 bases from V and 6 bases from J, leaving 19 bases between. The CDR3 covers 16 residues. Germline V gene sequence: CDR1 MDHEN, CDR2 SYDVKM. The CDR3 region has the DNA TGTGCCAGCAGTTATTTAGCGGAGACGGGAAGCAATGAGCAGTTCTTC. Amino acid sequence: CASSYLAETGSNEQFF.

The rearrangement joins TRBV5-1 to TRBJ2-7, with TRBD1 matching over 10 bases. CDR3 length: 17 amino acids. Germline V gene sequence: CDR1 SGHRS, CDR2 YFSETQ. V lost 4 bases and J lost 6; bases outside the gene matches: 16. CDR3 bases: TGCGCCAGCAGCACCGGGACAGGGGCCTCAAGGTCTTTCGAGCAGTACTTC. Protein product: CASSTGTGASRSFEQYF.

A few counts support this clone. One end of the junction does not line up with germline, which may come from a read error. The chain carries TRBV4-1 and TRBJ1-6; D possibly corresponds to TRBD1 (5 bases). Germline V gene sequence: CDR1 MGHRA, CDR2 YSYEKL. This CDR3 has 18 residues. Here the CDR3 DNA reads TGCGCCAGCAGCGAAGACCTCAAAACGACAGCATATAATTCACCCCTCCACTTT. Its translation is CASSEDLKTTAYNSPLHF.

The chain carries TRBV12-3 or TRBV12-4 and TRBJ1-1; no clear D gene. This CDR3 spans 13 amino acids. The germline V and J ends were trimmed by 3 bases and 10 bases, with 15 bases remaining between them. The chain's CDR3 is CASSLVGRVRAFF. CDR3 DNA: TGTGCCAGCAGTTTGGTGGGGAGGGTGCGAGCTTTCTTT.

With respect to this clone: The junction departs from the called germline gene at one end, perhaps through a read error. CDR3 residues: CASSLGRENEQFF. The CDR3 DNA sequence: TGTGCTAGCAGCTTAGGACGGGAGAATGAGCAGTTCTTC. This chain connects TRBV7-7 to TRBJ2-1; weak D call: TRBD2 (6 bases). From germline, CDR1 is SSHAT and CDR2 FNYEAQ (reference sequence). The CDR3 is 13 amino acids.

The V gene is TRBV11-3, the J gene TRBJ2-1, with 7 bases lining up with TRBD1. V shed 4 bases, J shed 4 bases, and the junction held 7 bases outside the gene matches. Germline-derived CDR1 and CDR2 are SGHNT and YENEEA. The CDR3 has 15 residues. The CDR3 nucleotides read TGTGCCAGCAGCTCTAAGGGGACAGTATACAATGAGCAGTTCTTC. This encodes CASSSKGTVYNEQFF.

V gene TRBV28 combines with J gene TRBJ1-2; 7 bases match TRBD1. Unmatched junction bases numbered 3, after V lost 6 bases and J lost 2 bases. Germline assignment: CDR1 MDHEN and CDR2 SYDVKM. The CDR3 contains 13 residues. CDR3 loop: CASSAGQNYGYTF. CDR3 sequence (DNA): TGTGCCAGCAGCGCGGGACAGAACTATGGCTACACCTTC.

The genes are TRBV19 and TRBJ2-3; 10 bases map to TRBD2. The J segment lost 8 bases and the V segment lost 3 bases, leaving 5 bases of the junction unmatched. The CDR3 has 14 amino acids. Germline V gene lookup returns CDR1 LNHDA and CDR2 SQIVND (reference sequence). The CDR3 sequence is CASSMRLAGATQYF. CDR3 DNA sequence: TGTGCCAGTAGTATGAGGCTAGCGGGAGCTACGCAGTATTTT.

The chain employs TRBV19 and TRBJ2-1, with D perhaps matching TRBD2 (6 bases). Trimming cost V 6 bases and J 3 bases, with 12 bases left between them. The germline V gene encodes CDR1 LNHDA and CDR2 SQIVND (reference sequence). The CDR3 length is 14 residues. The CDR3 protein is CASRAAGSYNEQFF. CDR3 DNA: TGTGCCAGTAGGGCCGCGGGGAGCTACAATGAGCAGTTCTTC.

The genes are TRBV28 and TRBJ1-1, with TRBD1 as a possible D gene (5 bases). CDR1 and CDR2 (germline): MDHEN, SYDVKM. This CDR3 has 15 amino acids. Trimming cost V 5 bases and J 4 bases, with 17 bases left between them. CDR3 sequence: CASSPRGVGSTEAFF. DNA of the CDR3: TGTGCCAGCAGTCCCCGGGGGGTGGGGAGCACTGAAGCTTTCTTT.